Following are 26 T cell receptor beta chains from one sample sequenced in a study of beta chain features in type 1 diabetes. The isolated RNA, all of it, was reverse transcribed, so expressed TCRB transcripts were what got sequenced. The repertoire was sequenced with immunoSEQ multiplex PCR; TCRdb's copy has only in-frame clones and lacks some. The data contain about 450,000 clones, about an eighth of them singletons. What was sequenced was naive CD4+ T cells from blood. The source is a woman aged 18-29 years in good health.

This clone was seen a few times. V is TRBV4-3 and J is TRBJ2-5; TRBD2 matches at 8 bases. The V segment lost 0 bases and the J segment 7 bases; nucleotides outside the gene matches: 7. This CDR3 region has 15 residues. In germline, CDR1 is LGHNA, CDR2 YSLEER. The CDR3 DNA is TGCGCCAGCAGCCAAGATACCGGACTAGCAGCGACCCAGTACTTC. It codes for CASSQDTGLAATQYF.

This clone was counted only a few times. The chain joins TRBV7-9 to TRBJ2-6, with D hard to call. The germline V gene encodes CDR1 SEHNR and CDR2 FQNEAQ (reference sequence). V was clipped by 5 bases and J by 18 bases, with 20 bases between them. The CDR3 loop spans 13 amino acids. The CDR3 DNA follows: TGTGCCAGCAGCCCCCCTGGACCTGCGCTAGGGACTTTC. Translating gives CASSPPGPALGTF. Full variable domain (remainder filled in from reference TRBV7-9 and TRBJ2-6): DTGVSQNPRHKITKRGQNVTFRCDPISEHNRLYWYRQTLGQGPEFLTYFQNEAQLEKSRLLSDRFSAERPKGSFSTLEIQRTEQGDSAMYLCASSPPGPALGTFGAGSRLTVL.

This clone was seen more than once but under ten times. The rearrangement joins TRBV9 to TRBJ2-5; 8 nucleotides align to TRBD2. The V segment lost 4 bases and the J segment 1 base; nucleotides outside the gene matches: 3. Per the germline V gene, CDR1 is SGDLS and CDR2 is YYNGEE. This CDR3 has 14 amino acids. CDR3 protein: CASSPTSGQETQYF. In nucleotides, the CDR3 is TGTGCCAGCAGCCCCACTAGCGGCCAAGAGACCCAGTACTTC.

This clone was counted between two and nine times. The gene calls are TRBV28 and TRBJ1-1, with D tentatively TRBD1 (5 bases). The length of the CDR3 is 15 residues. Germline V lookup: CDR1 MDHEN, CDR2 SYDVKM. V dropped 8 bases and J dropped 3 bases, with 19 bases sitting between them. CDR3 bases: TGTGCCAGCTCGTCGGGCGGGGGAAGTGACACTGAAGCTTTCTTT. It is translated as CASSSGGGSDTEAFF. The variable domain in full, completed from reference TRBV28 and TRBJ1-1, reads DVKVTQSSRYLVKRTGEKVFLECVQDMDHENMFWYRQDPGLGLRLIYFSYDVKMKEKGDIPEGYSVSREKKERFSLILESASTNQTSMYLCASSSGGGSDTEAFFGQGTRLTVV.

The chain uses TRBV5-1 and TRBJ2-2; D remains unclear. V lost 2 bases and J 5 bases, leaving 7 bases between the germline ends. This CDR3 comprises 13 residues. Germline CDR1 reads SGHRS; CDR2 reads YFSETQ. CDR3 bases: TGCGCCAGCAGCTTCTTGGGGACCGGGGAGCTGTTTTTT. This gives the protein CASSFLGTGELFF.

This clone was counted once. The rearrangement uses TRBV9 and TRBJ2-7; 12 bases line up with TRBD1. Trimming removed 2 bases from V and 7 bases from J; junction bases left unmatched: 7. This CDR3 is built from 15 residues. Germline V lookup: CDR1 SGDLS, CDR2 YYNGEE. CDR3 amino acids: CASSVEGQGAREQYF. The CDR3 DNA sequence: TGTGCCAGCAGCGTCGAGGGACAGGGGGCAAGGGAGCAGTACTTC.

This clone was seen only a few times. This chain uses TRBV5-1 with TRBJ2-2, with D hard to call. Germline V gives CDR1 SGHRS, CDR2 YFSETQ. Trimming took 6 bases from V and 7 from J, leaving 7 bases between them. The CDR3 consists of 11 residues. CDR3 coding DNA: TGCGCCAGCATAGCAGACGGGGAGCTGTTTTTT. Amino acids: CASIADGELFF.

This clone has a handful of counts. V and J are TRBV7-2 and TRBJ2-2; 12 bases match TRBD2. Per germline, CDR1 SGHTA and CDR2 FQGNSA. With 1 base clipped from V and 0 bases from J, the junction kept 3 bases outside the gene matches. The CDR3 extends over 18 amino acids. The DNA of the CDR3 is TGTGCCAGCAGCTTAGGGACTAGCGGGACTACGAACACCGGGGAGCTGTTTTTT. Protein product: CASSLGTSGTTNTGELFF.

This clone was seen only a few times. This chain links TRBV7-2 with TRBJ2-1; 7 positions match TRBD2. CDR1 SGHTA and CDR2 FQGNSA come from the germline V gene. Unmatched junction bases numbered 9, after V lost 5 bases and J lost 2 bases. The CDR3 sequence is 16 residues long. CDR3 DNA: TGTGCCAGCAGCCCGGGGCGGGCGGGAGCCTACAATGAGCAGTTCTTC. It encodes CASSPGRAGAYNEQFF.

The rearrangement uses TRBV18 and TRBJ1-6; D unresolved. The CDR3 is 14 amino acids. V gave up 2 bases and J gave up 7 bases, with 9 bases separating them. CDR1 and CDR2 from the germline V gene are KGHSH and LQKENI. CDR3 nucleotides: TGTGCCAGCTCACCAAAGCAGCAAAATTCACCCCTCCACTTT. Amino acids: CASSPKQQNSPLHF.

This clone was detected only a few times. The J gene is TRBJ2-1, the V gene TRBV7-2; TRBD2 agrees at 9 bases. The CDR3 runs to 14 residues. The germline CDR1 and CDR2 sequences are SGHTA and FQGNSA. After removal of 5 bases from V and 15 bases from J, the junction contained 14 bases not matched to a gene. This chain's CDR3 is CASSPVLAGTWWFF. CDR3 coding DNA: TGTGCCAGCAGCCCCGTCCTAGCGGGGACCTGGTGGTTCTTC.

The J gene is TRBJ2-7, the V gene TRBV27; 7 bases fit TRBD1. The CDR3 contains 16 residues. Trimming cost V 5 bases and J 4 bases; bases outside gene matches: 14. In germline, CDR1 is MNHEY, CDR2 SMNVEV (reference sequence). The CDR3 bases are TGTGCCAGCAGTCCCCGAGGGGGCTCGGTCTCTTACGAGCAGTACGTC. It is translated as CASSPRGGSVSYEQYV.

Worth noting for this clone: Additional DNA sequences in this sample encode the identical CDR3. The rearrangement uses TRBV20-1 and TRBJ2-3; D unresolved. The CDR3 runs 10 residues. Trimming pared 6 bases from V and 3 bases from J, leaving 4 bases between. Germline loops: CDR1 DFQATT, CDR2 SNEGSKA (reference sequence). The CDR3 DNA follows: TGCAGTGCCAGAACAGATACGCAGTATTTT. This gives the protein CSARTDTQYF.

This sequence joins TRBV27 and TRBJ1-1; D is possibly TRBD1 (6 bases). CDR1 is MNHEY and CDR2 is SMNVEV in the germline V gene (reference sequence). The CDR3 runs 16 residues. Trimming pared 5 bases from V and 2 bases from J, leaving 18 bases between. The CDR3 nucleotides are TGTGCCAGCAGTCCTGGGACAACGGTGAGCAACACTGAAGCTTTCTTT. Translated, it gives CASSPGTTVSNTEAFF.

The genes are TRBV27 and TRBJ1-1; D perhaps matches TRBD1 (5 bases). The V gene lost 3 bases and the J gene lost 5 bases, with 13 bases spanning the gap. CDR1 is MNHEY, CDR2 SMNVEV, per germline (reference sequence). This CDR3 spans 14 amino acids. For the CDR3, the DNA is TGTGCCAGCAGTTTCAAGGTCGGGGGGACTGAAGCTTTCTTT. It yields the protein CASSFKVGGTEAFF.

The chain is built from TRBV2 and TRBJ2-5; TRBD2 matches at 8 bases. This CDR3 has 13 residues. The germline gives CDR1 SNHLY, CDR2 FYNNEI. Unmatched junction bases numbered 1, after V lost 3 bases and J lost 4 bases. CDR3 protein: CASSELAGETQYF. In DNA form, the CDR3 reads TGTGCCAGCAGTGAGCTAGCGGGAGAGACCCAGTACTTC.

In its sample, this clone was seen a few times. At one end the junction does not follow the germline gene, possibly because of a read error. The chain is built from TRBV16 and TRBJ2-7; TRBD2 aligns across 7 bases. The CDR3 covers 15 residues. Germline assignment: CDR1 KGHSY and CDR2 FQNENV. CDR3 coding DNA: TGTGCCAGCAGCGAATCGTGGGGGGGAACCTACGAGCAGTACTTC. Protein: CASSESWGGTYEQYF.

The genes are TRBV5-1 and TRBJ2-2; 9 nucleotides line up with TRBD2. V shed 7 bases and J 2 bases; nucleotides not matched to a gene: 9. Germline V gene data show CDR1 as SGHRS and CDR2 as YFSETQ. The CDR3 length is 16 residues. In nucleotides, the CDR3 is TGCGCCAGCCTACAGTCTAGCGGGGTTAACACCGGGGAGCTGTTTTTT. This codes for CASLQSSGVNTGELFF.

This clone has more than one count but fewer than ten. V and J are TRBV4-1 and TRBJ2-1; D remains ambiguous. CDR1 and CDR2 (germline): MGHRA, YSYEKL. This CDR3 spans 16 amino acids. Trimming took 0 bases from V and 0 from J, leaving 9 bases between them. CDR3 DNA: TGCGCCAGCAGCCAAGAAGTGGCTAGCTCCTACAATGAGCAGTTCTTC. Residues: CASSQEVASSYNEQFF.

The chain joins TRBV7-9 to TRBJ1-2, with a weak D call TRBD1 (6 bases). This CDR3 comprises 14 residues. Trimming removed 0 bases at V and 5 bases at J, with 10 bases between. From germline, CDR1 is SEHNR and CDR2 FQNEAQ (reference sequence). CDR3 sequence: CASSLASGDYGYTF. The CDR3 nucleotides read TGTGCCAGCAGCTTAGCTTCAGGGGATTATGGCTACACCTTC.

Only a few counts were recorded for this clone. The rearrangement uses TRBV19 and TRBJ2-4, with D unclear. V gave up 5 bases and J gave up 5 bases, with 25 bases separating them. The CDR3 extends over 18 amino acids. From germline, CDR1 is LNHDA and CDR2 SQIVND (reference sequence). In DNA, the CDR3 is TGTGCCAGTAGTGTTACCAGGCTGGGTGGGTACCGAGAAAACATTCAGTACTTC. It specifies CASSVTRLGGYRENIQYF.

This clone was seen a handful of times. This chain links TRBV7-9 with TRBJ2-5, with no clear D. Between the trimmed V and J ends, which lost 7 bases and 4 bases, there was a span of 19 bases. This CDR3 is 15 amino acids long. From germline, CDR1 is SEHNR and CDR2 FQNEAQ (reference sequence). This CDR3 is CASTHNQGPTETQYF. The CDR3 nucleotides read TGTGCCAGCACCCATAACCAAGGGCCCACAGAGACCCAGTACTTC.

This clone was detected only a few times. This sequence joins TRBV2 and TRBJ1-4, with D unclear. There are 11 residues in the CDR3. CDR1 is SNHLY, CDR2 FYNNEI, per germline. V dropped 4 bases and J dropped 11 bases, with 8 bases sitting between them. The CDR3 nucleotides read TGTGCCAGCAGTGCGTTAGGGAAACTGTTTTTT. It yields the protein CASSALGKLFF.

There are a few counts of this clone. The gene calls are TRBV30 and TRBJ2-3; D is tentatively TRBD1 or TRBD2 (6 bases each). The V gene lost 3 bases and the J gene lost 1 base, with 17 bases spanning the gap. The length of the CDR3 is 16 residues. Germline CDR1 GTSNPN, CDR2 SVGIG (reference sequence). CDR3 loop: CAWRDPGATRTDTQYF. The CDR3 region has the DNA TGTGCCTGGAGAGATCCGGGGGCTACCCGCACAGATACGCAGTATTTT. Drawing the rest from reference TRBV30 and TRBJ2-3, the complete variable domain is SQTIHQWPATLVQPVGSPLSLECTVEGTSNPNLYWYRQAAGRGLQLLFYSVGIGQISSEVPQNLSASRPQDRQFILSSKKLLLSDSGFYLCAWRDPGATRTDTQYFGPGTRLTVL.

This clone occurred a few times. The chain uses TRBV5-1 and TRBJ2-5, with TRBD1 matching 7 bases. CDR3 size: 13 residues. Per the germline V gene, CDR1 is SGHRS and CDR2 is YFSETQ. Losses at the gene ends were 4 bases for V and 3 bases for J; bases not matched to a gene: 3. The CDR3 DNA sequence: TGCGCCAGCAGCGTAGACAGGGAAGAGACCCAGTACTTC. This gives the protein CASSVDREETQYF.

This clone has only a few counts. The CDR3 spells CASSQRAGTSWADTQYF. The CDR3 coding sequence is TGTGCCAGCAGCCAGAGGGCCGGGACTAGCTGGGCAGATACGCAGTATTTT. The V and J genes are TRBV4-2 and TRBJ2-3; TRBD2 aligns across 9 bases. The junction had 11 bases not matched to a gene; V was cut back by 3 bases and J by 4 bases. The CDR3 is 17 amino acids. The germline V gene encodes CDR1 LGHNA and CDR2 YNFKEQ.